This entry lists 18 T cell receptor beta chains sequenced from one sample in a study of blood T cells in healthy people across ages. A second PCR of roughly 7 to 11 cycles used a sample-barcoded 5' primer and a J-beta primer mix. TCRdb used MiXCR to reprocess the 5' RACE reads, holding one entry per CDR3 protein. The top ten clones hold about 4.1% of a sample with about 1.5 million distinct CDR3 sequences, approximately 39% of them seen once. Specimen: blood. These receptors came from a woman aged 18-29 years in good health.

This clonotype showed up just a few times. The V and J genes are TRBV25-1 and TRBJ2-5; 8 bases map to TRBD1. This CDR3 is 14 amino acids long. Germline CDR1 is MGHDK and CDR2 is SYGVNS. Trimming removed 3 bases from V and 3 bases from J; junction bases left unmatched: 3. The CDR3 bases are TGTGCCAGCAGTGAGTGGGGACAGGAAGAGACCCAGTACTTC. It codes for CASSEWGQEETQYF.

This clonotype was counted only a few times. This chain connects TRBV5-8 to TRBJ2-7; D is unresolved. Germline V gene sequence: CDR1 SGHTS, CDR2 YDEGEE. Deletions cut 7 bases from V and 3 bases from J, with 11 bases between. The CDR3 is 12 amino acids. Written as DNA, the CDR3 is TGTGCCAGCTTAATGACCCACTACGAGCAGTACTTC. This translates into CASLMTHYEQYF.

The V call is TRBV10-3, the J call TRBJ2-1, with no clear D. The CDR3 spans 13 residues. Trimming took off 4 bases at V and 11 bases at J, with 15 bases between the two ends. Per the germline V gene, CDR1 is ENHRY and CDR2 is SYGVKD. CDR3 sequence: CAISGREESKQFF. The CDR3 nucleotides read TGTGCCATCAGTGGTCGTGAGGAGTCTAAGCAGTTCTTC.

This clonotype was observed many times. The rearrangement links TRBV4-3 to TRBJ2-3; TRBD1 matches 9 bases. The V gene's germline CDR1 is LGHNA and CDR2 YSLEER. CDR3 length: 17 amino acids. Trimming cost V 0 bases and J 5 bases; bases outside gene matches: 9. The DNA of the CDR3 is TGCGCCAGCAGCCAAGAGTGGACCGGGACAGGGAAAGATACGCAGTATTTT. As protein: CASSQEWTGTGKDTQYF.

The count of this clonotype is one. The chain links TRBV6-5 to TRBJ2-7; maybe TRBD1 (6 bases). Trimming took off 2 bases at V and 3 bases at J, with 11 bases between the two ends. CDR3 length: 14 amino acids. The germline V gene has CDR1 MNHEY and CDR2 SVGAGI. The CDR3 DNA reads TGTGCCAGCAGTTACACAACAGGGTTCTACGAGCAGTACTTC. Translation gives CASSYTTGFYEQYF.

The chain links TRBV4-1 to TRBJ2-1; 10 bases are a match to TRBD2. The germline V gene has CDR1 MGHRA and CDR2 YSYEKL. Trimming cost V 0 bases and J 9 bases; bases outside gene matches: 5. The CDR3 runs 15 residues. The CDR3 loop is CASSQDISGGGEQFF. DNA for the CDR3: TGCGCCAGCAGCCAAGATATCAGCGGGGGGGGTGAGCAGTTCTTC.

The rearrangement links TRBV2 to TRBJ2-2; 8 bases match TRBD2. The CDR3 has 15 residues. Germline CDR1 is SNHLY and CDR2 is FYNNEI. Trimming took 5 bases from V and 7 from J; bases not matched to a gene: 9. The CDR3 sequence is CASSSGSAIGGELFF. CDR3 coding DNA: TGTGCCAGCAGTAGCGGGAGTGCCATAGGCGGGGAGCTGTTTTTT.

This clonotype was observed a handful of times. This chain uses TRBV6-5 with TRBJ1-1; D ambiguous. Trimming stripped 0 bases from V and 6 bases from J, with 11 bases between. This CDR3 is 14 amino acids long. Germline CDR1 and CDR2: MNHEY and SVGAGI. The CDR3 spells CASSYSLGFPEAFF. In nucleotides, the CDR3 is TGTGCCAGCAGTTACTCCTTAGGGTTTCCTGAAGCTTTCTTT.

About this clonotype itself: This may come from a read error, since a much larger clone is one base off. The chain is built from TRBV4-2 and TRBJ2-5, with TRBD1 identical over 7 bases. The CDR3 is made up of 14 amino acids. Germline loops: CDR1 LGHNA, CDR2 YNFKEQ. The CDR3, as DNA: TGTGTCAGCAGCCATGGGGACAGACAAGAGACCCAGTACTTC. It translates to CVSSHGDRQETQYF.

This clonotype came up a few times. The V gene is TRBV7-2, the J gene TRBJ2-5; D call uncertain. CDR1 and CDR2 (germline): SGHTA, FQGNSA. The CDR3 sequence is 17 residues long. The ends were cut back, 0 bases at V and 11 bases at J, with 25 bases in the middle. The CDR3 protein is CASSLALVRERRSEQYF. CDR3 DNA: TGTGCCAGCAGCTTAGCGCTCGTGCGAGAGAGACGGTCGGAGCAGTACTTC.

This clonotype showed up just a few times. This chain links TRBV7-2 with TRBJ1-2; D unclear. The CDR3 runs 13 residues. The germline V gene encodes CDR1 SGHTA and CDR2 FQGNSA. With 6 bases removed from V and 0 bases from J, the gap between germline ends came to 8 bases. The CDR3 reads CASSPESNYGYTF. In DNA form, the CDR3 reads TGTGCCAGCAGTCCGGAATCTAACTATGGCTACACCTTC.

The chain links TRBV20-1 to TRBJ1-2; TRBD1 agrees at 9 bases. The ends lost 5 bases at V and 4 bases at J; junction bases unmatched: 8. The CDR3 consists of 14 residues. The V gene's germline CDR1 is DFQATT and CDR2 SNEGSKA (reference sequence). The CDR3: CSAPRTGAIYGYTF. The CDR3 coding sequence is TGCAGTGCTCCCCGGACAGGGGCGATCTATGGCTACACCTTC.

The chain has TRBV29-1 and TRBJ2-1; TRBD2 might be the D (6 bases). CDR3 size: 15 residues. CDR1 is SQVTM and CDR2 is ANQGSEA in the germline V gene. V shed 6 bases and J shed 0 bases, with 15 bases lying between them. This chain's CDR3 is CSVQARDFSYNEQFF. CDR3 sequence (DNA): TGCAGCGTCCAAGCGCGGGATTTCTCCTACAATGAGCAGTTCTTC.

This chain joins TRBV10-3 and TRBJ2-5, with 11 nucleotides matching TRBD1. Germline V CDR1 and CDR2: ENHRY, SYGVKD. This CDR3 has 14 residues. The ends lost 5 bases at V and 7 bases at J; junction bases unmatched: 6. CDR3 sequence: CAISTGQGVATQYF. Here the CDR3 DNA reads TGTGCCATCAGTACGGGACAGGGGGTCGCGACCCAGTACTTC.

This clonotype was found a few times. The chain is built from TRBV6-6 and TRBJ2-7; D might be TRBD2 (5 bases). V gave up 6 bases and J gave up 2 bases, with 11 bases separating them. The CDR3 loop spans 13 amino acids. CDR1 MNHNY and CDR2 SVGAGI come from the germline V gene (reference sequence). For the CDR3, the DNA is TGTGCCAGCAGCGAGACTATGGCCTACGAGCAGTACTTC. It encodes CASSETMAYEQYF.

This clonotype was counted only a few times. The CDR3 coding sequence is TGCAGTGCTAGAAACCCGGGACAGGGAAGAATCTACGAGCAGTACTTC. Encoded protein: CSARNPGQGRIYEQYF. The chain recombines TRBV20-1 with TRBJ2-7; 9 positions agree with TRBD1. With 2 bases clipped from V and 3 bases from J, the junction kept 11 bases outside the gene matches. The CDR3 is 16 amino acids. Germline V gene data show CDR1 as DFQATT and CDR2 as SNEGSKA (reference sequence).

The V and J genes are TRBV29-1 and TRBJ2-2; D is perhaps TRBD2 (5 bases). The CDR3 consists of 12 residues. Germline loops: CDR1 SQVTM, CDR2 ANQGSEA. The V end was cut by 7 bases, the J end by 6 bases, with 12 bases between. CDR3 sequence (DNA): TGCAGCGCCGGAGGTCAGGCCGGGGAGCTGTTTTTT. Amino acids: CSAGGQAGELFF.

The chain couples TRBV7-2 to TRBJ1-5, with TRBD1 identical over 7 bases. The CDR3 spans 16 residues. The junction had 4 bases not matched to a gene; V was cut back by 2 bases and J by 0 bases. Germline CDR1 and CDR2: SGHTA and FQGNSA. DNA for the CDR3: TGTGCCAGCAGCTTAAGGACAGGAGTTAGCAATCAGCCCCAGCATTTT. Translation gives CASSLRTGVSNQPQHF.